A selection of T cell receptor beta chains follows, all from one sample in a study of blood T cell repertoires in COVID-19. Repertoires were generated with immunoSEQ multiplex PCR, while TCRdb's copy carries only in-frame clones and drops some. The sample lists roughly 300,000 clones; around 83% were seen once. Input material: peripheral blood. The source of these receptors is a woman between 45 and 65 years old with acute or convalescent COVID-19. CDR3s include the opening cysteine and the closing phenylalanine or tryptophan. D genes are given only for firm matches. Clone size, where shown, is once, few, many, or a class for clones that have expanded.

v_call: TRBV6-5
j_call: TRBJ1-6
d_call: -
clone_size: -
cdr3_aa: CASSRRGEFESPLHF
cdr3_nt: TGTGCCAGCAGCCGCCGGGGTGAGTTTGAGTCACCCCTCCACTTT

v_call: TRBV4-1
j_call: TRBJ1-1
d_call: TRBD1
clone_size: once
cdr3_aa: CASSRDREAGAFF
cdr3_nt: TGCGCCAGCAGCCGGGACAGGGAGGCAGGAGCTTTCTTT

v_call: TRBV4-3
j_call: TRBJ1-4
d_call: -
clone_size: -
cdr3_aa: CASSQDRRWLFF
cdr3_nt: TGCGCCAGCAGCCAAGATCGCCGGTGGCTGTTTTTT

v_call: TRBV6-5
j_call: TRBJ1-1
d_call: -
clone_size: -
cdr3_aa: CASSYSEDTEAFF
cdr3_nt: TGTGCCAGCAGTTACTCCGAGGACACTGAAGCTTTCTTT

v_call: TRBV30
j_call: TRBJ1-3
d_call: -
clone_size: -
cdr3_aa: CAWRGTSYTIYF
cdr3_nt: TGTGCCTGGAGAGGGACATCGTACACCATATATTTT

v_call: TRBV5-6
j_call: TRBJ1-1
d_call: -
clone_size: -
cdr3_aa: CASSLVRQNTEAFF
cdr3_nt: TGTGCCAGCAGCTTGGTCAGGCAGAACACTGAAGCTTTCTTT

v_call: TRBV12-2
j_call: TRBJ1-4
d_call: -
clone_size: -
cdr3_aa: CASRLEVGRQWGPPATNEKLFF
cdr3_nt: TGTGCAAGTCGCTTAGAGGTTGGTCGCCAGTGGGGGCCCCCTGCAACTAATGAAAAACTGTTTTTT

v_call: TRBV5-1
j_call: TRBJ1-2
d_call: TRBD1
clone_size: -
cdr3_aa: CASSSGQGPYGYTF
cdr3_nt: TGCGCCAGCAGCTCGGGACAGGGACCCTATGGCTACACCTTC

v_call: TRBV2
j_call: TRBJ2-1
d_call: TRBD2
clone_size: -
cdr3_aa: CATLGGRVNEQFF
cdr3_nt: TGTGCCACCCTGGGCGGGAGGGTAAATGAGCAGTTCTTC

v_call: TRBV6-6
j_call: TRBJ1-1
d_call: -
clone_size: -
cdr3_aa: CASSYTGLNTEAFF
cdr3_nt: TGTGCCAGCAGTTACACAGGGCTGAACACTGAAGCTTTCTTT

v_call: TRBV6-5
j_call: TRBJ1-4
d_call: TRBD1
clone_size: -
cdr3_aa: CASTLQRGQPEKLFF
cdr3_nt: TGTGCCAGCACTCTCCAACGGGGACAGCCGGAAAAACTGTTTTTT

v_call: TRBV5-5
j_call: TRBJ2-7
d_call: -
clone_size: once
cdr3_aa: CASSPLQGWEQYF
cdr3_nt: TGTGCCAGCAGCCCACTACAGGGATGGGAGCAGTACTTC

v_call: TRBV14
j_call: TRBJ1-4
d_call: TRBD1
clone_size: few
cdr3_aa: CASSQVGQGASGEKLFF
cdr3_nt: TGTGCCAGCAGCCAAGTCGGACAGGGGGCATCAGGTGAAAAACTGTTTTTT

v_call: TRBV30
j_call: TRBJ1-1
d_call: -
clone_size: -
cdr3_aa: CAWSTYRYGEAFF
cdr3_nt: TGTGCCTGGAGTACTTACAGGTACGGTGAAGCTTTCTTT

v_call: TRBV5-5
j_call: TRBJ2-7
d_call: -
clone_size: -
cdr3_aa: CASSLRGGAGTYEQYF
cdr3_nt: TGTGCCAGCAGCTTGAGGGGGGGCGCAGGGACCTACGAGCAGTACTTC

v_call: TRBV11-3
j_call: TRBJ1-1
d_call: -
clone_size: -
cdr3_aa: CASSLYRATEAFF
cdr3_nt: TGTGCCAGCAGCTTATACAGGGCCACTGAAGCTTTCTTT

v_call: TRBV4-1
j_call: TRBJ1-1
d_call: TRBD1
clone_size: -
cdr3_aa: CASRGTGGTEAFF
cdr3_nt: TGCGCCAGCAGGGGTACAGGGGGCACTGAAGCTTTCTTT

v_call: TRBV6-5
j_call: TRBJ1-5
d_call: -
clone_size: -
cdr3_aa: CASSRGSVQPQHF
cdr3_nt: TGTGCCAGCAGTCGAGGAAGTGTCCAGCCCCAGCATTTT

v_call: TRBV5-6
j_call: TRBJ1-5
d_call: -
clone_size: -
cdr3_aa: CASSVKSDQPQHF
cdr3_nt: TGTGCCAGCAGCGTTAAATCGGATCAGCCCCAGCATTTT

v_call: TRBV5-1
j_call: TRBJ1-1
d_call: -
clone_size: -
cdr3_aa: CASRRGMNTEAFF
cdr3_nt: TGCGCCAGCCGCAGGGGTATGAACACTGAAGCTTTCTTT

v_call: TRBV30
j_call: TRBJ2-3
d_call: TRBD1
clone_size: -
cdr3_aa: CAWSPRQGNTDTQYF
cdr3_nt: TGTGCCTGGAGTCCGAGACAGGGGAACACAGATACGCAGTATTTT

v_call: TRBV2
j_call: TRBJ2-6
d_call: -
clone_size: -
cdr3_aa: CASNDGNSGANVLTF
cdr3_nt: TGTGCCAGCAACGACGGGAACTCTGGGGCCAACGTCCTGACTTTC

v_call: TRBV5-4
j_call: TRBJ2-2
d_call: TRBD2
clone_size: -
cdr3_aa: CASSLAGGNTGELFF
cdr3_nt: TGTGCCAGCAGCTTAGCGGGGGGGAACACCGGGGAGCTGTTTTTT

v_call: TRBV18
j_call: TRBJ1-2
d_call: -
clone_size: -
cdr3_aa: CASSPADGYTF
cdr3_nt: TGTGCCAGCTCACCAGCGGATGGCTACACCTTC

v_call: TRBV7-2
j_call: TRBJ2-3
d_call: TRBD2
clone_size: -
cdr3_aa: CASSWSGTSGRAMDTQYF
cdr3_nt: TGTGCCAGCAGCTGGTCCGGGACTAGCGGGAGGGCCATGGATACGCAGTATTTT

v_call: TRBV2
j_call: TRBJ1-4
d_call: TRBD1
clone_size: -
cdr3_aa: CATEEGQGVEKLFF
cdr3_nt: TGTGCCACAGAGGAGGGACAGGGTGTTGAAAAACTGTTTTTT

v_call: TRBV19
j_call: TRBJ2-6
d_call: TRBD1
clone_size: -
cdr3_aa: CASSKYRGRVSGANVLTF
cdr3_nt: TGTGCCAGTAGCAAATACAGGGGGCGAGTGTCTGGGGCCAACGTCCTGACTTTC

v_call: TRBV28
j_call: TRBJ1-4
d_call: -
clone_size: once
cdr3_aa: CASRQGLRNEKLFF
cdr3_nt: TGTGCCAGCAGGCAGGGCCTGCGTAATGAAAAACTGTTTTTT

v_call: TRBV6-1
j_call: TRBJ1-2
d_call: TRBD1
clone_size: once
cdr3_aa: CASSEYTGGLYDGYTF
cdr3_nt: TGTGCCAGCAGTGAATACACAGGGGGCTTATATGATGGCTACACCTTC

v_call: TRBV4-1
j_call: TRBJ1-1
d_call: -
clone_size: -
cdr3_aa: CASRQTVGAGTEAFF
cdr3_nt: TGCGCCAGCAGGCAGACAGTCGGGGCGGGGACTGAAGCTTTCTTT

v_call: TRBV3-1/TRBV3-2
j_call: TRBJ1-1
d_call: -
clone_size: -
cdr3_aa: CASSQGERLNTEAFF
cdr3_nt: TGTGCCAGCAGCCAGGGCGAGCGGTTGAACACTGAAGCTTTCTTT

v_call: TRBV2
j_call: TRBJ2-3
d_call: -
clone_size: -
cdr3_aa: CASSVAGLADTQYF
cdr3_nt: TGTGCCAGCAGTGTGGCAGGGCTTGCAGATACGCAGTATTTT

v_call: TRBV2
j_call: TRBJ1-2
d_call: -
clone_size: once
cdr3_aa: CASSGLGRGSGYTF
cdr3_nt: TGTGCCAGCAGTGGATTGGGCAGGGGTAGCGGCTACACCTTC

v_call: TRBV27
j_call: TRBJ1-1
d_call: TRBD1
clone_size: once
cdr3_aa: CASSLYGTGDTEAFF
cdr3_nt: TGTGCCAGCAGTTTATATGGGACAGGGGACACTGAAGCTTTCTTT

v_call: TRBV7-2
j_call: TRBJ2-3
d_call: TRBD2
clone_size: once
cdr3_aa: CASSFAGLAGAGDTQYF
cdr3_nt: TGTGCCAGCAGCTTCGCGGGACTAGCGGGAGCGGGAGATACGCAGTATTTT

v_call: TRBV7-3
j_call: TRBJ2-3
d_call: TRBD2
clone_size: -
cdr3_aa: CASSLVAGESTDTQYF
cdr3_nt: TGTGCCAGCAGCTTAGTAGCGGGAGAGAGCACAGATACGCAGTATTTT

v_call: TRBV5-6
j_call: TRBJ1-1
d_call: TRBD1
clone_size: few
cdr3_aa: CASSLRTTGFAFF
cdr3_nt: TGTGCCAGCAGCTTGAGAACGACAGGGTTTGCTTTCTTT

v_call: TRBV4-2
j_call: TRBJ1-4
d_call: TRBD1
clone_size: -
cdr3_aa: CASSQEGRGLSTNEKLFF
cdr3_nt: TGTGCCAGCAGCCAAGAAGGCAGGGGGTTATCAACTAATGAAAAACTGTTTTTT

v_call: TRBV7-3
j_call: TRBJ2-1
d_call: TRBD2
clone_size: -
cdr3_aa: CASSTTGLAGINEQFF
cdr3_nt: TGTGCCAGCAGCACCACCGGACTAGCGGGAATCAATGAGCAGTTCTTC

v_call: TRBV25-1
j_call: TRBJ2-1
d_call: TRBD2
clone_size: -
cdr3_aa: CASKRGSSYNEQFF
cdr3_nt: TGTGCCAGTAAGCGGGGGAGCTCCTACAATGAGCAGTTCTTC

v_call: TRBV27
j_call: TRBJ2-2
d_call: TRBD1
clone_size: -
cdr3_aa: CASSMDRGLTGELFF
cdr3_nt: TGTGCCAGCAGTATGGACAGGGGGCTGACCGGGGAGCTGTTTTTT

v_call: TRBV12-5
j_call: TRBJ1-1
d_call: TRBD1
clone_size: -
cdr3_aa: CASGPTDRAFF
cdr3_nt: TGTGCTAGTGGTCCCACGGACAGGGCTTTCTTT

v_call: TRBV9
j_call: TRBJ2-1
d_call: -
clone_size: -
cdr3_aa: CASSQGLQSNEQFF
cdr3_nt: TGTGCCAGCAGCCAAGGACTCCAGTCCAATGAGCAGTTCTTC

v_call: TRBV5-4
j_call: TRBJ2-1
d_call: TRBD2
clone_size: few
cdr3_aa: CASSSTSGSYNEQFF
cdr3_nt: TGTGCCAGCAGCTCGACTAGCGGGAGTTACAATGAGCAGTTCTTC

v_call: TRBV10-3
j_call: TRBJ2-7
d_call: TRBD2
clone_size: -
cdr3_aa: CAITQTSGPPDEQYF
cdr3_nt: TGTGCCATCACCCAGACTAGCGGGCCCCCCGACGAGCAGTACTTC

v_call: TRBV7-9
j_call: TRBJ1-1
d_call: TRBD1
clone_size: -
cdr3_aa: CASSLAEGAAEAFF
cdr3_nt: TGTGCCAGCAGCTTAGCCGAGGGGGCCGCTGAAGCTTTCTTT

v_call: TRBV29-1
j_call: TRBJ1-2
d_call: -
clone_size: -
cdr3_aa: CSALGVSYGYTF
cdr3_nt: TGCAGCGCCCTAGGGGTATCCTATGGCTACACCTTC

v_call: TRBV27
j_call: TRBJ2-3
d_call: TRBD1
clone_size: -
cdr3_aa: CASSRDREGDTQYF
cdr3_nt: TGTGCCAGCAGTCGGGACAGGGAAGGAGATACGCAGTATTTT

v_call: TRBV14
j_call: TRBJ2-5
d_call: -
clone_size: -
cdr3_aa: CASSQDLEGETQYF
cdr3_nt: TGTGCCAGCAGCCAAGATCTGGAGGGTGAGACCCAGTACTTC

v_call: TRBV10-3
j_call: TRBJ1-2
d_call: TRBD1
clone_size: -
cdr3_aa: CAISESRQGDHGYTF
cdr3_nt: TGTGCCATCAGTGAGTCGAGGCAGGGGGATCATGGCTACACCTTC